The subject of this entry is one TCR beta chain. Amplification targeted the TCR beta CDR3 regions, with RNA transcripts as the source material. A first-round RT-PCR used HTBI primers, followed by a second-round multiplex PCR. Each CDR3 protein gets one entry after TCRdb re-called the multiplex PCR reads with MiXCR. The sample has 400,000 to 450,000 distinct CDR3 sequences; 21% are singletons. This record comes from a study of Graves' ophthalmopathy and Graves' hyperthyroidism. Germline lookup yields CDR1 LNHNV and CDR2 YYDKDF (reference sequence). The trim removed 5 bases at V and 7 bases at J, leaving 5 bases unmatched. This CDR3 has 14 residues. Where ophthalmopathy was absent within 18 months of follow-up, hyperthyroidism was stable.

This TCR derives from a woman aged 18-29 years with stable Graves' hyperthyroidism. The sequenced material came from peripheral blood. V is TRBV15 and J is TRBJ1-6; TRBD1 aligns across 7 bases. In DNA, the CDR3 is TGTGCCACCAGCCCCGGGACAGAAAATTCACCCCTCCACTTT. It is translated as CATSPGTENSPLHF.